This paragraph covers one T cell receptor (beta chain) sequence. The sample originates from a study of blood T cell repertoires in COVID-19. Overall study context: Acute and convalescent COVID-19 samples came from the United States, Italy and Spain. PBMCs, B-cell-depleted T cells, or T cells provided the cDNA or gDNA that made up the material.

Germline V gene lookup returns CDR1 SGDLS and CDR2 YYNGEE. The CDR3 runs 15 residues. V shed 4 bases, J shed 1 base, and the junction held 8 bases outside the gene matches. Per the original data handling: Estimates of nucleated cell counts were drawn from the amplification of reference gene primers. Some clones are missing from TCRdb's copy, which holds only in-frame ones; the method was immunoSEQ multiplex PCR. That table gives V, J and clone size, and the DNA gave D and trimming. The sample lists approximately 180,000 clones, about 88% occurring once. The receptor was isolated from a human donor in a cohort sampled during active COVID-19. Sequenced: peripheral blood. The chain combines TRBV9 with TRBJ2-7, with 7 bases that match TRBD1. The CDR3 spells CASSPRQGFSYEQYF. The CDR3 DNA reads as TGTGCCAGCAGCCCTCGACAGGGTTTTTCCTACGAGCAGTACTTC.